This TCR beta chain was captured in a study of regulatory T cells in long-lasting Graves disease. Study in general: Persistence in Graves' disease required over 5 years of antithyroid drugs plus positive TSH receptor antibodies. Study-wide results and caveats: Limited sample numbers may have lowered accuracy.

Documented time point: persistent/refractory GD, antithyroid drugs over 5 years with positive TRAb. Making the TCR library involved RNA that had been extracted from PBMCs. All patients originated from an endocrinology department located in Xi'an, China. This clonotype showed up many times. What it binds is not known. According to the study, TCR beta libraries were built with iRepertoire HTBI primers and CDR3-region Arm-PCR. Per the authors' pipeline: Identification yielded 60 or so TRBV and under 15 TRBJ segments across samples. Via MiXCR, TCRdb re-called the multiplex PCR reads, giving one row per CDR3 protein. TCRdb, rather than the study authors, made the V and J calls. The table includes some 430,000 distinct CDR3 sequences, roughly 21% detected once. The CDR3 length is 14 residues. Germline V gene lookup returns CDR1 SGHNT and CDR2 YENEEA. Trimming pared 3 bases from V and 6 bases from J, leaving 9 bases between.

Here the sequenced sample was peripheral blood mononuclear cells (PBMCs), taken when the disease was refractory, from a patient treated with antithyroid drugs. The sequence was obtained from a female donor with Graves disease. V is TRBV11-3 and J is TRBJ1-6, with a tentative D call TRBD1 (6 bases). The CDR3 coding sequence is TGTGCCAGCAGCTTCGACAGGACTAATTCACCCCTCCACTTT. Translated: CASSFDRTNSPLHF. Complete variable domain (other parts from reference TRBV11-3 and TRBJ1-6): EAGVVQSPRYKIIEKKQPVAFWCNPISGHNTLYWYLQNLGQGPELLIRYENEEAVDDSQLPKDRFSAERLKGVDSTLKIQPAELGDSAVYLCASSFDRTNSPLHFGNGTRLTVT.